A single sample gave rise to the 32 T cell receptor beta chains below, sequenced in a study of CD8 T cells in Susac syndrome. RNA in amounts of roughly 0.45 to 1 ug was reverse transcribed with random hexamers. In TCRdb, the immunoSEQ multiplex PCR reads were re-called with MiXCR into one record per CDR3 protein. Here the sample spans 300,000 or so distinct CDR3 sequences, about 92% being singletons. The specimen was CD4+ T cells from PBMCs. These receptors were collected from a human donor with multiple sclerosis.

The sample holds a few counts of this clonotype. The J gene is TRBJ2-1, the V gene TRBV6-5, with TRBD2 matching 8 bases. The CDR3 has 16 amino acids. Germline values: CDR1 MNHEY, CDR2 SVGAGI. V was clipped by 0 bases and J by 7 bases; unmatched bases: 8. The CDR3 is CASSYSSGTSGNEQFF. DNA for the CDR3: TGTGCCAGCAGTTACTCTTCGGGTACTAGCGGTAATGAGCAGTTCTTC.

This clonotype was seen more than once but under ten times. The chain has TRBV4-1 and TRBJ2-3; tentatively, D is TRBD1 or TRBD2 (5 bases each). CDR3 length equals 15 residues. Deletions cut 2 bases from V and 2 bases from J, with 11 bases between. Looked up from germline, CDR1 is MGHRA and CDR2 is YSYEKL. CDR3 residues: CASSQPGRSTDTQYF. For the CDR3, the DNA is TGCGCCAGCAGCCAACCGGGGCGGTCCACAGATACGCAGTATTTT.

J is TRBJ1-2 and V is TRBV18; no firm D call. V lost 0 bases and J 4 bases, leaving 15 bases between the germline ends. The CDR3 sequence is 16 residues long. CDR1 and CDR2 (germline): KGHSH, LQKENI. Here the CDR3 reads CASSPPEGPRLYGYTF. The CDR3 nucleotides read TGTGCCAGCTCACCACCGGAAGGACCTAGACTCTATGGCTACACCTTC. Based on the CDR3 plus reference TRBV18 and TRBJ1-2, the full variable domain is NAGVMQNPRHLVRRRGQEARLRCSPMKGHSHVYWYRQLPEEGLKFMVYLQKENIIDESGMPKERFSAEFPKEGPSILRIQQVVRGDSAAYFCASSPPEGPRLYGYTFGSGTRLTVV.

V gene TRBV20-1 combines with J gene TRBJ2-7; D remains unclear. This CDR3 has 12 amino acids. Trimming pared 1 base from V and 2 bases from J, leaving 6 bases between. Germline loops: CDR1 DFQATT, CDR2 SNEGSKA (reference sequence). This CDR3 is CSARVGPYEQYF. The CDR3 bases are TGCAGTGCTAGAGTTGGGCCCTACGAGCAGTACTTC.

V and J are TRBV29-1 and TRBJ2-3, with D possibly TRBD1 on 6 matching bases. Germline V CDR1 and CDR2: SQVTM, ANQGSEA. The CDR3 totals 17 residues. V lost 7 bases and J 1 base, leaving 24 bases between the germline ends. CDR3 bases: TGCAGCGCCCGCAGGGGCAGGGCGCTTCTCCGCACAGATACGCAGTATTTT. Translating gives CSARRGRALLRTDTQYF.

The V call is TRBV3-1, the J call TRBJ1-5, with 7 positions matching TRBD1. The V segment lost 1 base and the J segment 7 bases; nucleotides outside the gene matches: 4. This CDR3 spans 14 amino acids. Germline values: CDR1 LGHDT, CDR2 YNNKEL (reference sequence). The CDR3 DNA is TGTGCCAGCAGCCAAGCGGACAGGAAACAGCCCCAGCATTTT. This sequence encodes CASSQADRKQPQHF.

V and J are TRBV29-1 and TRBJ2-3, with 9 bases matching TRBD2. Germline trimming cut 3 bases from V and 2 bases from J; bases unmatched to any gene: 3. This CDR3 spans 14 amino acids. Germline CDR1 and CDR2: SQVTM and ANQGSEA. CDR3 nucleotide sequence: TGCAGCGTTGATGCGGGAGGGCCCACAGATACGCAGTATTTT. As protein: CSVDAGGPTDTQYF.

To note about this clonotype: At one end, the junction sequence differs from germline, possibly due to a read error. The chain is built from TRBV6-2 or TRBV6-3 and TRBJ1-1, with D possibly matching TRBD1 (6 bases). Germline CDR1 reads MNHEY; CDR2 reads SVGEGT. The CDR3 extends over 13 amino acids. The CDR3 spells CASSRSGTSEAFF. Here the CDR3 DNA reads TGTGCCAGCAGTCGTTCCGGGACATCGGAAGCTTTTTTT.

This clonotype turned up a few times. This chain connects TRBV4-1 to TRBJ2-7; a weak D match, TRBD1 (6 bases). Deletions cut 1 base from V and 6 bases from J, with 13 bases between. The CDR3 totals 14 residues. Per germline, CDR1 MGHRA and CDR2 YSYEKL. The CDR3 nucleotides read TGCGCCAGCAGCCAAGCTCCTTCCAGGGGCGAGCAGTACTTC. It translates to CASSQAPSRGEQYF.

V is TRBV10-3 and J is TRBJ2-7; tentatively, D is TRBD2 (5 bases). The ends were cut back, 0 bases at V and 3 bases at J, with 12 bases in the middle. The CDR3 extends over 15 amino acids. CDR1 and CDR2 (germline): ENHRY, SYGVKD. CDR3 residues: CAISESSRTFYEQYF. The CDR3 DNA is TGTGCCATCAGTGAGTCCAGTCGGACTTTCTACGAGCAGTACTTC.

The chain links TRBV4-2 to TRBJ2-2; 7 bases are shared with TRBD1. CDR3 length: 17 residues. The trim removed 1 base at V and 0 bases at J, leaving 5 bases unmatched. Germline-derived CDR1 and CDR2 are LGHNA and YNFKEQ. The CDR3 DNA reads TGTGCCAGCAGCCAAGGAGGGGGCGGAACGAACACCGGGGAGCTGTTTTTT. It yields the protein CASSQGGGGTNTGELFF.

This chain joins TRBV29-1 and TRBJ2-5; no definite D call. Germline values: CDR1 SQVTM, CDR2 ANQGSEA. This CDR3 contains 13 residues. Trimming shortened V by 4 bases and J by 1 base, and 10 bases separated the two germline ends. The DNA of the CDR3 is TGCAGCGTTGTCGGTAAACCCCAAGAGACCCAGTACTTC. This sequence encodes CSVVGKPQETQYF.

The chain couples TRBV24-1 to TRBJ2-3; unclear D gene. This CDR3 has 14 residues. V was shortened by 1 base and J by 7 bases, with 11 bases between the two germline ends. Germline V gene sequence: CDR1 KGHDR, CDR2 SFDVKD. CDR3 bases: TGTGCCACCAGTGATTTTCCCCCTGCCAATACGCAGTATTTT. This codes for CATSDFPPANTQYF.

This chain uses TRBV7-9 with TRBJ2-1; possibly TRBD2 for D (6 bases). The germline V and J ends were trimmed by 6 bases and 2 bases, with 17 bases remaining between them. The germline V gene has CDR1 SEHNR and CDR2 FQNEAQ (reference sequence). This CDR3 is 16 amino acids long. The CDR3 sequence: CASRDQGGETYNEQFF. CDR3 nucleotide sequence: TGTGCCAGCAGAGACCAGGGAGGAGAGACCTACAATGAGCAGTTCTTC.

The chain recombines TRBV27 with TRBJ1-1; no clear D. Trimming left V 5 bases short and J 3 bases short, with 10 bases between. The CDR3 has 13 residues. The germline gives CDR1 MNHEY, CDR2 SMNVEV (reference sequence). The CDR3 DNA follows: TGTGCCAGCAGTCCCCACGTACACACTGAAGCTTTCTTT. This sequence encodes CASSPHVHTEAFF.

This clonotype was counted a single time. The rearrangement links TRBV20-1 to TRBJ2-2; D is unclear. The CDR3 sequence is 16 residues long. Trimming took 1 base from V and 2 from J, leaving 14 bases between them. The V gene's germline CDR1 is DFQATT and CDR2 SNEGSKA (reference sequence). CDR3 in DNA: TGCAGTGCTAGAGCCTATGGAAGGGAAAACACCGGGGAGCTGTTTTTT. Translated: CSARAYGRENTGELFF.

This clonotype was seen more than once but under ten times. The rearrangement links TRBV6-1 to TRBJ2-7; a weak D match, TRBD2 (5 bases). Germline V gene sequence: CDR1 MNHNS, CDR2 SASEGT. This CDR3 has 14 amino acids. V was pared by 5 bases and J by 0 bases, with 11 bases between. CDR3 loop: CASSWTRYSYEQYF. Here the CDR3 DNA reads TGTGCCAGCAGTTGGACTCGGTACTCCTACGAGCAGTACTTC.

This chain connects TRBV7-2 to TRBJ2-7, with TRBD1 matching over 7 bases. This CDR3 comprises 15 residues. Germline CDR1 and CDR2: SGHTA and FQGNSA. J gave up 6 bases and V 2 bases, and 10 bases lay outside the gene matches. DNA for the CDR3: TGTGCCAGCAGCTTATTCGGGGCCCGGGACAGCGAGCAGTACTTC. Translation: CASSLFGARDSEQYF.

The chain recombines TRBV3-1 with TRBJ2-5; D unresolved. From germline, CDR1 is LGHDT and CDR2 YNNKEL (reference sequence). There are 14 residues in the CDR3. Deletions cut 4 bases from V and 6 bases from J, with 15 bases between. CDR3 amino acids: CASSPRPSGKTQYF. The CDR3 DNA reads TGTGCCAGCAGCCCAAGACCGAGTGGAAAGACCCAGTACTTC.

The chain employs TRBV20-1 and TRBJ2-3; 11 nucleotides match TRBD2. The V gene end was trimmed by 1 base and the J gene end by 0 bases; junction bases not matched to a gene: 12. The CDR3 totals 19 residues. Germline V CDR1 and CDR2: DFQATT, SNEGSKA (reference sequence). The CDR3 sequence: CSARARTSGPTTSTDTQYF. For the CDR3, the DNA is TGCAGTGCTAGAGCGAGGACTAGCGGGCCTACCACTAGCACAGATACGCAGTATTTT.

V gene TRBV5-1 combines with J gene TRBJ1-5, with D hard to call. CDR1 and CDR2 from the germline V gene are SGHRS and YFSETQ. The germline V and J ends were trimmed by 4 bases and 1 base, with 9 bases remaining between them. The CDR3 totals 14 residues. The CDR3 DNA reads TGCGCCAGCAGCCCCTCCGGCAGCAATCAGCCCCAGCATTTT. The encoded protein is CASSPSGSNQPQHF.

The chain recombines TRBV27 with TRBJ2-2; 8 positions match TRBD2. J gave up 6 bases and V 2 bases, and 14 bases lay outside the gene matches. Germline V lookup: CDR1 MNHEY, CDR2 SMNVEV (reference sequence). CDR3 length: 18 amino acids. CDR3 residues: CASSLRRRTSGIPGELFF. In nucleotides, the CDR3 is TGTGCCAGCAGTTTAAGGAGACGCACTAGCGGTATCCCCGGGGAGCTGTTTTTT.

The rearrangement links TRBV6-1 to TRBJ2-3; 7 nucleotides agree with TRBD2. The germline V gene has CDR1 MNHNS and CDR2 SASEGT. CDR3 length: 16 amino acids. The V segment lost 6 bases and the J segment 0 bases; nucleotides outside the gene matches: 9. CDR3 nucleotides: TGTGCCAGCAGCAAGCTAGCGGCTCCTAGCACAGATACGCAGTATTTT. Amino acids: CASSKLAAPSTDTQYF.

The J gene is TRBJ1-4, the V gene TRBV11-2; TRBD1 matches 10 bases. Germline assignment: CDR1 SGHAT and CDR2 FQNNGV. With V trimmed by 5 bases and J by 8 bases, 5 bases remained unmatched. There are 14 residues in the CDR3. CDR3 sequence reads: CASSRQGAQEKLFF. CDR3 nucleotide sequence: TGTGCCAGCAGCAGACAGGGGGCACAGGAAAAACTGTTTTTT.

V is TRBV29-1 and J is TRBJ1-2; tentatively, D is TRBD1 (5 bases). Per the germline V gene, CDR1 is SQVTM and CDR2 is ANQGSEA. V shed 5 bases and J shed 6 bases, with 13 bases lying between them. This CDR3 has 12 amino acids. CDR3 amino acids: CSVYGTANGYTF. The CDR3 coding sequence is TGCAGCGTTTACGGGACCGCAAATGGCTACACCTTC.

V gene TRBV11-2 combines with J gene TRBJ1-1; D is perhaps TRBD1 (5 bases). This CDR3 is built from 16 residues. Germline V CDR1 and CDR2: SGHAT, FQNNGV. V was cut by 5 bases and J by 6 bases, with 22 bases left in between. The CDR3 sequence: CASSPSRLRTIAEAFF. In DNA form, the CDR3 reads TGTGCCAGCAGCCCTTCTCGCCTGAGGACAATCGCTGAAGCTTTCTTT.

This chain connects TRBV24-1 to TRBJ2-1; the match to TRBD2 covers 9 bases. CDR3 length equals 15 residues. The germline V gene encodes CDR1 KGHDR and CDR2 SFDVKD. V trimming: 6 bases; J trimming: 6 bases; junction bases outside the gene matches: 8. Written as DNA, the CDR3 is TGTGCCACCAGTCAAGCCCTAGCGGGGCTCAATGAGCAGTTCTTC. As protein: CATSQALAGLNEQFF.

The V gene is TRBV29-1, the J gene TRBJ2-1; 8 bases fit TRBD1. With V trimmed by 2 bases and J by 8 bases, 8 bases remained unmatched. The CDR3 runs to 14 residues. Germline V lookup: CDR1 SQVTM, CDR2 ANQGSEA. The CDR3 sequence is CSVESPQGADEQFF. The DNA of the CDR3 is TGCAGCGTTGAATCGCCCCAGGGGGCGGATGAGCAGTTCTTC.

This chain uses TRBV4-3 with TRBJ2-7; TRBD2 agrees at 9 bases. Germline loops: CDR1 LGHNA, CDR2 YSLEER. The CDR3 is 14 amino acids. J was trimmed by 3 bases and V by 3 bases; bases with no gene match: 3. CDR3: CASSHDSGSYEQYF. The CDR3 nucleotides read TGCGCCAGCAGCCACGATAGCGGGAGCTACGAGCAGTACTTC.

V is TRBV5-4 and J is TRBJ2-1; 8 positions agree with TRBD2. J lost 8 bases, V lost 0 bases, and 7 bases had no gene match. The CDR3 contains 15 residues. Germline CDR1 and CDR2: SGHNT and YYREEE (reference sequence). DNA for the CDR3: TGTGCCAGCAGCTTGGGCCGGGGGGGGGTTTATGAGCAGTTCTTC. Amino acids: CASSLGRGGVYEQFF.

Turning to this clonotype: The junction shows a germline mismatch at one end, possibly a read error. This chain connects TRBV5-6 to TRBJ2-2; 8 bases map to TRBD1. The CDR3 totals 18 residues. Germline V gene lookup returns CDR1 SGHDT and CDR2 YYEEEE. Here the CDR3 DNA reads TGTGCCAGCAGCTCCCTCGGTACAGGGGGTAGTCTAGTCGGGGAGCTTTTTTTT. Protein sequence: CASSSLGTGGSLVGELFF. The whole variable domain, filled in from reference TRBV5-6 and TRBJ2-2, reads DAGVTQSPTHLIKTRGQQVTLRCSPKSGHDTVSWYQQALGQGPQFIFQYYEEEERQRGNFPDRFSGHQFPNYSSELNVNALLLGDSALYLCASSSLGTGGSLVGELFFGEGSRLTVL.

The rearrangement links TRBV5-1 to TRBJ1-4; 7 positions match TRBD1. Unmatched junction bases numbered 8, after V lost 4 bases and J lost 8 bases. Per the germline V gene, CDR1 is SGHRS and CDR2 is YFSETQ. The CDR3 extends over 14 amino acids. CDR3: CASSIGGGEEKLFF. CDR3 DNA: TGCGCCAGCAGCATAGGGGGCGGCGAGGAAAAACTGTTTTTT.